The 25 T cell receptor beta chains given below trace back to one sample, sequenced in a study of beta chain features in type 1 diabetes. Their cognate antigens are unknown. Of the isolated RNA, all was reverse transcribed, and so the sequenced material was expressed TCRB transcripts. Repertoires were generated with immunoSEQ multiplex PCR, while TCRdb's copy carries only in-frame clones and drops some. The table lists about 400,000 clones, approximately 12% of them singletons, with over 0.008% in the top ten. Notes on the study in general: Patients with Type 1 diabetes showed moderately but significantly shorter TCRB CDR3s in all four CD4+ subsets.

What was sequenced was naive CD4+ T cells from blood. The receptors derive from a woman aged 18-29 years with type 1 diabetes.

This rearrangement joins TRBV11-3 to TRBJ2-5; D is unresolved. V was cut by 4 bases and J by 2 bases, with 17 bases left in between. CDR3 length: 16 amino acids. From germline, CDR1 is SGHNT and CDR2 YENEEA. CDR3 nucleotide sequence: TGTGCCAGCAGCTCAGCGTTTCTTCGGTCACAAGAGACCCAGTACTTC. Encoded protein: CASSSAFLRSQETQYF.

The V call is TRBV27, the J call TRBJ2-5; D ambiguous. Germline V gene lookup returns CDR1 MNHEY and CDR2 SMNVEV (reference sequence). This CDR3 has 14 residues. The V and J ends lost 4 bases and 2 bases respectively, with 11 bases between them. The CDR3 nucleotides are TGTGCCAGCAGTTACGTGGCAGAACAAGAGACCCAGTACTTC. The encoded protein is CASSYVAEQETQYF.

CDR3 sequence (DNA): TGTGCCAGCAGCCAAGTGACGGGGGGGTATTCACCCCTCCACTTT. It yields the protein CASSQVTGGYSPLHF. V gene TRBV7-9 combines with J gene TRBJ1-6, with a possible D match to TRBD1 (5 bases). Germline CDR1 reads SEHNR; CDR2 reads FQNEAQ (reference sequence). The CDR3 sequence is 15 residues long. The V and J ends lost 5 bases and 8 bases respectively, with 16 bases between them.

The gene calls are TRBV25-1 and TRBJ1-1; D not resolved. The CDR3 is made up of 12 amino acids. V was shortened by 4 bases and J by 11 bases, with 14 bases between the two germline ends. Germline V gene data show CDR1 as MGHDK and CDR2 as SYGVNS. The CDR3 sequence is CASSGGVSTAFF. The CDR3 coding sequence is TGTGCCAGCAGTGGGGGAGTCAGCACGGCTTTCTTT.

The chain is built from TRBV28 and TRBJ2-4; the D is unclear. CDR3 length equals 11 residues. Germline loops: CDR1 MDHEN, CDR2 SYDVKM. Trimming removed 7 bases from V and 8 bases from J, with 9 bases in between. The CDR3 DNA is TGTGCCAGCACCTCCTCGGACATTCAGTACTTC. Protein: CASTSSDIQYF.

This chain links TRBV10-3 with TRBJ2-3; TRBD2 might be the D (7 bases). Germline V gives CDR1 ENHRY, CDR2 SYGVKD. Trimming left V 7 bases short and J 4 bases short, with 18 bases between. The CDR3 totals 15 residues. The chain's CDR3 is CAITSGGGGPDTQYF. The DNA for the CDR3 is TGTGCCATCACCTCGGGGGGCGGGGGCCCAGATACGCAGTATTTT.

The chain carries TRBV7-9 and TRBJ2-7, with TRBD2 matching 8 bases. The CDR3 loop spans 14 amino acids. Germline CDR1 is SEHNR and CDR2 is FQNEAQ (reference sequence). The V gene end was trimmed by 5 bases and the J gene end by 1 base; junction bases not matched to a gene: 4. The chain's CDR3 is CASSVSGVSYEQYF. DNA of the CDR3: TGTGCCAGCAGCGTTAGCGGGGTGTCCTACGAGCAGTACTTC.

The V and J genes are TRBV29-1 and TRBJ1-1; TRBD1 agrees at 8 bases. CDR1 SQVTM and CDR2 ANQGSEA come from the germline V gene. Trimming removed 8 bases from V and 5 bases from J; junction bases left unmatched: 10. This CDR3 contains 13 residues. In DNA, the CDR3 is TGCAGCACAGGACAGGGACGGGAGACTGAAGCTTTCTTT. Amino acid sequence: CSTGQGRETEAFF.

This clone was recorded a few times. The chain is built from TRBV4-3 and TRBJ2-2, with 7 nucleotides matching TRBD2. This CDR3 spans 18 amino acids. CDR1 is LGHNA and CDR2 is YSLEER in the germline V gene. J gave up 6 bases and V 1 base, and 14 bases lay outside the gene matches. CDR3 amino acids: CASSQAGTRLAGAGELFF. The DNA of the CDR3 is TGCGCCAGCAGCCAAGCAGGCACGAGACTAGCAGGCGCCGGGGAGCTGTTTTTT.

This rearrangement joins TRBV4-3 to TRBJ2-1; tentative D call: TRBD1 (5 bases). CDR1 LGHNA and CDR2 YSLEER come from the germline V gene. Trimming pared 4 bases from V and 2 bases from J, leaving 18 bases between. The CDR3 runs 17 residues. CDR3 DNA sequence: TGCGCCAGCAGCCCCCATAGCAAGGGGATCCCCTACAATGAGCAGTTCTTC. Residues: CASSPHSKGIPYNEQFF.

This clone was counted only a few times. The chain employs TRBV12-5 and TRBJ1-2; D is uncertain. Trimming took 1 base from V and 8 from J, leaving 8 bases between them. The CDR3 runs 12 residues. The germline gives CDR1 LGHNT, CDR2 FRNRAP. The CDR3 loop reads CASGLAGGGYTF. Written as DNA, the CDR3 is TGTGCTAGTGGTTTGGCAGGAGGCGGCTACACCTTC.

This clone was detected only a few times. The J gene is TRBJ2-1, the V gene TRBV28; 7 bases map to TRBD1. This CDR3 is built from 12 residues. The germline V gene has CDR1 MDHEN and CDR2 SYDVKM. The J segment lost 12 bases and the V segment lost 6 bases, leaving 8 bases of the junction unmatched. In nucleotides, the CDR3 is TGTGCCAGCAGACCACAGGGGTTGAGGCAGTTCTTC. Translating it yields CASRPQGLRQFF.

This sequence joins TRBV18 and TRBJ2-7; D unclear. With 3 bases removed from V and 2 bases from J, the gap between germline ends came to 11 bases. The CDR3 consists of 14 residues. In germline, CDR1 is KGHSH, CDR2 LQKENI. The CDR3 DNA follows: TGTGCCAGCTCACCGCCGTCGGTGGCCTACGAGCAGTACTTC. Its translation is CASSPPSVAYEQYF.

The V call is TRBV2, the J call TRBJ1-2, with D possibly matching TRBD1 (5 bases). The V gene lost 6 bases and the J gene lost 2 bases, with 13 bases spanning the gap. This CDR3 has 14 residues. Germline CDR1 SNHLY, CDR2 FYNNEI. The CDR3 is CASREQDLNYGYTF. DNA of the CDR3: TGTGCCAGCAGAGAACAGGATCTAAACTATGGCTACACCTTC.

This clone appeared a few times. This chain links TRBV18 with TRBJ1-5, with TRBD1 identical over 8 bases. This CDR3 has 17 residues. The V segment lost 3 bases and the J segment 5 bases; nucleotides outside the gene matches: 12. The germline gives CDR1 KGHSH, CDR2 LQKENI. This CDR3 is CASSPPQTGVAYQPQHF. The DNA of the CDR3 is TGTGCCAGCTCACCCCCCCAGACAGGGGTAGCCTATCAGCCCCAGCATTTT.

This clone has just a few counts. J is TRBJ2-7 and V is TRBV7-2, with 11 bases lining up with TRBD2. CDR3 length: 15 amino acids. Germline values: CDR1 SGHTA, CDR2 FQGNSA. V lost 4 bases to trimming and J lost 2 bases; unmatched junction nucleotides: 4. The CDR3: CASSSTSGSPYEQYF. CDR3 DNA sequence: TGTGCCAGCAGCTCTACTAGCGGGAGCCCCTACGAGCAGTACTTC.

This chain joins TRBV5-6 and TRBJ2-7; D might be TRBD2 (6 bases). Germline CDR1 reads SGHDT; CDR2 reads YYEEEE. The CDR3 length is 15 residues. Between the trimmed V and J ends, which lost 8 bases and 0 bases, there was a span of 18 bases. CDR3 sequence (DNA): TGTGCCAGTTGTCACGAGGCGGGGAACTCCTACGAGCAGTACTTC. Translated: CASCHEAGNSYEQYF.

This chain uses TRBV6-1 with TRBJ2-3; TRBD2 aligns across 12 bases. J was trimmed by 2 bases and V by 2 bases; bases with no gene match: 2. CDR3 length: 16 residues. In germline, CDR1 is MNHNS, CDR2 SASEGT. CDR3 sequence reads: CASSELAGGSTDTQYF. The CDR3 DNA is TGTGCCAGCAGTGAACTAGCGGGAGGGTCCACAGATACGCAGTATTTT.

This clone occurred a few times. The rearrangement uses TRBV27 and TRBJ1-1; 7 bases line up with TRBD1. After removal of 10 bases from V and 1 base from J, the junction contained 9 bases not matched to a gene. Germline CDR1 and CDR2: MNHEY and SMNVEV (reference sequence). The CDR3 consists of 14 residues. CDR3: CATFQGGGNTEAFF. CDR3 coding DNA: TGTGCCACCTTTCAGGGGGGAGGGAACACTGAAGCTTTCTTT.

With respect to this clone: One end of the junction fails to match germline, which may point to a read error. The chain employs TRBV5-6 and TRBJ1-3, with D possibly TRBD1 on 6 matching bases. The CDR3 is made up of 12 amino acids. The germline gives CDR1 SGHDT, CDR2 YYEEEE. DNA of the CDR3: TGTGCCAGCAGCTCCGAATCCTGGGACAACGCTTTT. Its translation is CASSSESWDNAF.

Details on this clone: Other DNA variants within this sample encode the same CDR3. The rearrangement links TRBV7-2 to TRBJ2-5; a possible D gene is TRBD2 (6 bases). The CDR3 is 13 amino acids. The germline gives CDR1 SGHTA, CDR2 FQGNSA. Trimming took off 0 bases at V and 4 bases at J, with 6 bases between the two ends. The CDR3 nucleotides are TGTGCCAGCAGCTTAGCAGCGGGAGAGACCCAGTACTTC. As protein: CASSLAAGETQYF.

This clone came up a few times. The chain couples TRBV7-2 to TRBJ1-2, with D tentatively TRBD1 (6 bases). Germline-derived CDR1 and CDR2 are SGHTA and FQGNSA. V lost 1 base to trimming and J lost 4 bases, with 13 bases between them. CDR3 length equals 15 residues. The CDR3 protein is CASSLGQGSGYGYTF. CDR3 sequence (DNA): TGTGCCAGCAGCTTAGGGCAGGGGTCGGGCTATGGCTACACCTTC.

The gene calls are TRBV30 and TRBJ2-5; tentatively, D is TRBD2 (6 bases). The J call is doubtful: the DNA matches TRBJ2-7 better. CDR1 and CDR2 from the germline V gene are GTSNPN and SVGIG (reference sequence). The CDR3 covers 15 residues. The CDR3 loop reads CAWRGFGGVNYEQYF. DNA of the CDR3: TGTGCCTGGAGAGGCTTCGGCGGGGTAAACTACGAGCAGTACTTC.

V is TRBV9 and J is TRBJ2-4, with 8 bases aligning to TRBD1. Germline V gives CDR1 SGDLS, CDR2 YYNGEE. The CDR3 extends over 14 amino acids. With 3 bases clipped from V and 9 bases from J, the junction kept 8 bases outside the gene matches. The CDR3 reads CASSETQGASIQYF. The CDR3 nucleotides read TGTGCCAGCAGCGAGACCCAGGGGGCAAGCATTCAGTACTTC.

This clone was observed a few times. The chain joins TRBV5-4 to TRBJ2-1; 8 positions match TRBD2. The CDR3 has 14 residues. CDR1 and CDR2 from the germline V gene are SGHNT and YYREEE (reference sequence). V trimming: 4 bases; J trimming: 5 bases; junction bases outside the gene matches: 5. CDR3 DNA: TGTGCCAGCAGCGCCCGGGGGGGGCACAATGAGCAGTTCTTC. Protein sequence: CASSARGGHNEQFF.